This entry lists 7 T cell receptor beta chains sequenced from one sample in a study of shared clonotypes between healthy human individuals. Sequencing was performed with immunoSEQ multiplex PCR; in TCRdb, only in-frame clones are kept and a portion is missing. The sample consists of more than 400,000 clones, around 73% of them appearing once. The source material was PBMCs. These receptors were obtained from a woman between 35 and 50 years old in good health. Some clones in this sample may be carry-over from other donors' samples.

The chain carries TRBV6-6 and TRBJ2-7; 9 bases are a match to TRBD2. Germline V gives CDR1 MNHNY, CDR2 SVGAGI (reference sequence). Losses at the gene ends were 8 bases for V and 4 bases for J; bases not matched to a gene: 12. CDR3 length equals 15 residues. The CDR3 loop reads CASGEGSGSMYEQYF. CDR3 sequence (DNA): TGTGCCAGCGGCGAGGGTAGCGGGAGTATGTACGAGCAGTACTTC.

This chain joins TRBV7-9 and TRBJ2-3, with D perhaps TRBD2 (5 bases). This CDR3 contains 13 residues. V was cut by 4 bases and J by 7 bases, with 12 bases left in between. Per germline, CDR1 SEHNR and CDR2 FQNEAQ (reference sequence). This CDR3 reads CASSSTSGNTQYF. CDR3 DNA sequence: TGTGCCAGCAGCTCGACCTCCGGGAATACGCAGTATTTT.

The rearrangement uses TRBV7-6 and TRBJ2-7; TRBD1 agrees at 9 bases. Trimming at V came to 4 bases and at J to 6 bases, leaving 10 bases not matched to a gene. The CDR3 sequence is 15 residues long. In germline, CDR1 is SGHVS, CDR2 FNYEAQ. Here the CDR3 reads CASSSEQGAYGEQYF. CDR3 coding DNA: TGTGCCAGCAGCTCGGAACAGGGGGCGTATGGCGAGCAGTACTTC.

This chain joins TRBV5-5 and TRBJ2-3; D might be TRBD1 (5 bases). The CDR3 is 16 residues long. Germline CDR1 reads SGHKS; CDR2 reads YYEKEE (reference sequence). The V end lost 0 bases, the J end lost 4 bases, and 15 bases lay between the germline ends. The CDR3 loop is CASSLGLQGLADTQYF. The CDR3 nucleotides read TGTGCCAGCAGCTTGGGTTTGCAGGGATTAGCAGATACGCAGTATTTT.

The chain is built from TRBV19 and TRBJ2-3; D is undetermined. Trimming shortened V by 3 bases and J by 3 bases, and 7 bases separated the two germline ends. Germline-derived CDR1 and CDR2 are LNHDA and SQIVND (reference sequence). The CDR3 spans 13 residues. Here the CDR3 DNA reads TGTGCCAGTAGTATCGCGAGAACAGATACGCAGTATTTT. It translates to CASSIARTDTQYF. The variable domain in full, with the rest retrieved from reference TRBV19 and TRBJ2-3, is DGGITQSPKYLFRKEGQNVTLSCEQNLNHDAMYWYRQDPGQGLRLIYYSQIVNDFQKGDIAEGYSVSREKKESFPLTVTSAQKNPTAFYLCASSIARTDTQYFGPGTRLTVL.

This clone was picked up a small number of times. The sample has other DNA sequences that encode this CDR3 too. The chain has TRBV7-9 and TRBJ1-1, with D possibly TRBD1 on 5 matching bases. The length of the CDR3 is 12 residues. CDR1 and CDR2 (germline): SEHNR, FQNEAQ (reference sequence). Trimming removed 3 bases at V and 5 bases at J, with 7 bases between. As DNA, the CDR3 is TGTGCCAGCAGCTTGAGGGGAACTGAAGCTTTCTTT. It encodes CASSLRGTEAFF.

The V call is TRBV2, the J call TRBJ2-3, with D tentatively TRBD1 or TRBD2 (5 bases each). Trimming removed 7 bases from V and 1 base from J, with 12 bases in between. The germline V gene has CDR1 SNHLY and CDR2 FYNNEI. The CDR3 totals 14 residues. The CDR3 nucleotides read TGTGCCAGCAAGGAGGCGACAGGCACAGATACGCAGTATTTT. It encodes CASKEATGTDTQYF.